This record concerns one TCR beta chain sequence. It lacks a known antigen. Per-base quality was not reported, and no clone a single base away is much larger than it. V drops 3 bases and J drops 0 bases, leaving 12 bases in between. CDR1 SNHLY and CDR2 FYNNEI were looked up in the germline V gene. Inclusive of the bounding cysteine and phenylalanine, the CDR3 is 15 residues long. The DNA shown is the 45-base CDR3, in frame from base 1. For the CD8 naive samples, CD45RO-negative cells were positively selected for CCR7, yielding a CD45RA+CCR7+ population from which TemRA cells were excluded. The donors were healthy, HIV-negative adults who had no recently reported acute infections or vaccinations. Every donor was a Caucasian adult residing in Nashville, Tennessee, USA. After blood collection by leukapheresis, PBMCs were isolated using Ficoll-Histopaque density gradient centrifugation and then cryopreserved in the vapor phase of liquid nitrogen. Analytical flow cytometry was used to check the purity and quantity of each magnetically sorted T cell population. From each sorted fraction, genomic DNA was isolated and quantified by UV absorbance on a Nanodrop 2000c.

These data belong to a study of shared clonotypes between healthy human individuals (dated by TCRdb to the early 2020s). Some background on the complete study: The cohort included three men and a couple of women between 18 and 49 years of age. For each donor, CD4 naive and CD4 memory were each given three plates, CD8 naive was given two plates, and CD8 memory was given one plate. To estimate repertoire size and how much clonotype sharing occurs between individuals, the study deeply sequenced the blood TCR repertoires of roughly 5 healthy adults. To increase sequencing depth and limit assay-specific biases, TCR repertoire library preparation and sequencing were carried out by different laboratories using diverse techniques. Leukapheresis yielded between about 0.9 and 10 billion PBMCs per donor.

Study-level results and caveats: Incomplete sequencing was indicated by rarefaction of sorted-subset datasets, despite the large sequencing depth. Larger estimated clonotype richness was generally found for naive subsets than for memory subsets. Pairwise subsampling led to the expectation that sequencing depth would affect the degree of clonotype sharing among donors. When a handful of donors were compared, the shared fraction of clonotypes was around 5% for naive CD4, more than 3% for naive CD8, 2% to 2.5% for memory CD4, and 0.35% to 0.5% for memory CD8. Higher generation probabilities were observed for clonotypes shared by all four sorted-subset donors than for non-shared clonotypes. Sampling was limited to blood, and TCR repertoires in tissue likely differ from TCR repertoires in blood. Because the study included only a small number of donors, the genetic and exposure-history diversity represented was limited.

Using the deep immunoSEQ assay, TCR CDR3 regions were amplified from genomic DNA by multiplex PCR. Extracted genomic DNA from each cell subset was spread evenly across all wells of several immunoSEQ 96-well plates, with each plate serving as a replicate. For sorted subsets, each replicate PCR was loaded with 200 to 250 ng genomic DNA, equivalent to some 31,000 T cell genomes. The purified libraries were quantified using a Qubit 3.0 fluorometer, sized with a Bioanalyzer 2100, and then quantified again using the KAPA Library Quantification kit. Each immunoSEQ 96-well plate was sequenced on its own single-read 150-cycle Illumina NextSeq 550 flow cell. The authors' analysis ran thus. Because only junctional sequences without quality scores were contained in the immunoSEQ output, filtering matching that applied to full-length reads could not be performed. Sequences were annotated with PyIR, a Python wrapper for IgBLAST v1.9, using IMGT germline references to assign V/J genes and CDR3. Reads were filtered out if the reads had weak V/J assignments (E-value above 1e-6), no CDR3, stop codons, out-of-frame junctions, or ambiguous translated residues. A V3J clonotype was defined by an identical inferred V gene, J gene, and CDR3 amino acid sequence. To compute the percentage overlap between repertoires, the number of shared unique clonotypes was divided by the size of the smaller repertoire. Richness of each repertoire was evaluated using RTK rarefaction, the Chao1 estimator, and Recon v2.1 estimates of unobserved clonotypes. For all TCRbeta clonotypes obtained by the gDNA method from several donors, generation probabilities were computed with OLGA. This is the immuneACCESS table as TCRdb keeps it, with only in-frame sequences that have V and J called. A part of the clones is gone; compared with another copy, unresolved V genes explain less than half, and the rest is unexplained. From that table come the V and J calls and clone size; the DNA was used to work out D and trimming. The sample table lists hundreds of thousands of clones, approximately 96% of them with a count of one. The ten most abundant clones make up over 0.095% of the sample.

Input material: naive CD8+ T cells sorted from blood. The sample's cell subset or site, from its label and the paper: CD45RA+CCR7+. The sequence joins TRBV2 to TRBJ2-7, with the D gene call left open. This TCR was sampled from a woman aged 25 to 39 in good health. The CDR3 is CASSDWLESSYEQYF. The nucleotide sequence is TGTGCCAGCAGTGATTGGCTAGAGAGCTCCTACGAGCAGTACTTC.